These 28 T cell receptor beta chains were sequenced from one sample in a study of chemoradiotherapy in HPV16-positive cancers. Repertoires were generated with immunoSEQ multiplex PCR, while TCRdb's copy carries only in-frame clones and drops some. The sample has about 3,300 clones, roughly 77% seen once. Sampling was carried out from a patient who underwent chemoradiotherapy. The receptors stem from a human donor with HPV-associated anogenital cancer.

With respect to this clone: An end of the junction does not agree with germline; a read error may underlie this. This chain joins TRBV19 and TRBJ2-5, with 10 bases lining up with TRBD1. The CDR3 is made up of 15 amino acids. Germline CDR1 is LNHDA and CDR2 is SQIVND (reference sequence). The CDR3 sequence is CASSTGQGGSRTSHF. The DNA of the CDR3 is TGTGCCAGTAGTACCGGACAGGGGGGCAGTAGGACTTCCCACTTC.

The V and J genes are TRBV7-2 and TRBJ2-5; possibly TRBD2 for D (5 bases). The CDR3 covers 14 residues. Trimming removed 1 base at V and 2 bases at J, with 8 bases between. Germline-derived CDR1 and CDR2 are SGHTA and FQGNSA. The CDR3 is CASSLGGSQETQYF. The CDR3 DNA reads as TGTGCCAGCAGCTTAGGTGGGAGTCAAGAGACCCAGTACTTC.

The rearrangement links TRBV5-1 to TRBJ2-1, with 8 nucleotides matching TRBD2. CDR1 is SGHRS, CDR2 YFSETQ, per germline. Trimming cost V 4 bases and J 0 bases; bases outside gene matches: 18. CDR3 length equals 20 residues. The CDR3 loop reads CASSLPAASGGVSSYNEQFF. CDR3 sequence (DNA): TGCGCCAGCAGCCTACCGGCTGCGAGCGGGGGCGTCTCCTCCTACAATGAGCAGTTCTTC.

The chain is built from TRBV5-1 and TRBJ2-3, with TRBD2 as a possible D gene (6 bases). CDR3 length: 14 amino acids. Between the trimmed V and J ends, which lost 0 bases and 1 base, there was a span of 6 bases. Germline CDR1 SGHRS, CDR2 YFSETQ. Written as DNA, the CDR3 is TGCGCCAGCAGCTTGGCTAGCGGCACAGATACGCAGTATTTT. Its translation is CASSLASGTDTQYF.

The CDR3 DNA reads as TGCGCCAGCAGCCCCGACAGGGTAAGTACAACTAATGAAAAACTGTTTTTT. The encoded protein is CASSPDRVSTTNEKLFF. The rearrangement uses TRBV23-1 and TRBJ1-4, with TRBD1 identical over 7 bases. TRBV23-1 is recorded as an ORF, its role being uncertain. This CDR3 is built from 17 residues. The V and J ends lost 6 bases and 0 bases, in that order; junction bases with no gene match: 10.

The J gene is TRBJ2-7, the V gene TRBV6-1; 7 bases align to TRBD2. Germline values: CDR1 MNHNS, CDR2 SASEGT. The CDR3 has 10 residues. The CDR3 sequence: CVSGEGEQYV. CDR3 nucleotide sequence: TGTGTCAGCGGGGAGGGCGAGCAGTACGTC.

The gene calls are TRBV25-1 and TRBJ1-2, with D unclear. CDR3 length: 15 residues. Germline loops: CDR1 MGHDK, CDR2 SYGVNS. V lost 1 base to trimming and J lost 0 bases, with 9 bases between them. CDR3 DNA sequence: TGTGCCAGCAGTGAATCCGGCACGTCTAACTATGGCTACACCTTC. It specifies CASSESGTSNYGYTF.

In this sample, this clone turned up a few times. The gene calls are TRBV18 and TRBJ1-1, with TRBD1 as a possible D gene (5 bases). Trimming shortened V by 5 bases and J by 3 bases, and 13 bases separated the two germline ends. Germline V gene data show CDR1 as KGHSH and CDR2 as LQKENI. CDR3 length equals 14 residues. The CDR3 DNA reads as TGTGCCAGCTCATCGCGGTGGGGGGACACTGAAGCTTTCTTT. As protein: CASSSRWGDTEAFF.

J is TRBJ1-6 and V is TRBV6-5, with 7 bases lining up with TRBD1. The CDR3 totals 14 residues. Germline trimming cut 6 bases from V and 7 bases from J; bases unmatched to any gene: 6. CDR1 MNHEY and CDR2 SVGAGI come from the germline V gene. CDR3 nucleotide sequence: TGTGCCAGCAGGACAGGGCCAACAAATTCACCCCTCCACTTT. This codes for CASRTGPTNSPLHF.

The chain recombines TRBV5-1 with TRBJ2-7; weak D call: TRBD2 (7 bases). The germline V gene encodes CDR1 SGHRS and CDR2 YFSETQ. The V gene lost 4 bases and the J gene lost 5 bases, with 16 bases spanning the gap. The CDR3 runs to 14 residues. CDR3 amino acids: CASSDPRGADEQYF. The CDR3, as DNA: TGCGCCAGCAGCGATCCTCGGGGGGCGGACGAGCAGTACTTC.

This chain uses TRBV7-3 with TRBJ2-1; 15 positions agree with TRBD2. This CDR3 is 16 amino acids long. Germline-derived CDR1 and CDR2 are SGHTA and FQGTGA. Germline trimming cut 5 bases from V and 6 bases from J; bases unmatched to any gene: 5. CDR3 nucleotides: TGTGCCAGCAGCCCATGGACTAGCGGGAGGGCCAATGAGCAGTTCTTC. It encodes CASSPWTSGRANEQFF.

V and J are TRBV7-2 and TRBJ2-5; D remains ambiguous. This CDR3 has 14 amino acids. Trimming shortened V by 5 bases and J by 0 bases, and 10 bases separated the two germline ends. Germline assignment: CDR1 SGHTA and CDR2 FQGNSA. For the CDR3, the DNA is TGTGCCAGCAGCCCCTGGGCGTACCAAGAGACCCAGTACTTC. It specifies CASSPWAYQETQYF.

CDR3 amino acids: CSVEEGKNMNTEAFF. As DNA, the CDR3 is TGCAGCGTTGAAGAGGGAAAGAACATGAACACTGAAGCTTTCTTT. The chain couples TRBV29-1 to TRBJ1-1; D is uncertain. This CDR3 is 15 amino acids long. Deletions cut 0 bases from V and 0 bases from J, with 11 bases between. Per germline, CDR1 SQVTM and CDR2 ANQGSEA.

The genes are TRBV7-9 and TRBJ1-1, with D perhaps matching TRBD1 (6 bases). This CDR3 has 12 amino acids. Trimming pared 8 bases from V and 0 bases from J, leaving 7 bases between. CDR1 and CDR2 (germline): SEHNR, FQNEAQ (reference sequence). CDR3 nucleotides: TGTGCCAGCCAGGGGTTGAACACTGAAGCTTTCTTT. Encoded protein: CASQGLNTEAFF. Filled out from reference TRBV7-9 and TRBJ1-1, the complete variable domain reads DTGVSQNPRHKITKRGQNVTFRCDPISEHNRLYWYRQTLGQGPEFLTYFQNEAQLEKSRLLSDRFSAERPKGSFSTLEIQRTEQGDSAMYLCASQGLNTEAFFGQGTRLTVV.

The V call is TRBV7-2, the J call TRBJ2-7; the D gene is possibly TRBD1 (6 bases). There are 12 residues in the CDR3. CDR1 and CDR2 (germline): SGHTA, FQGNSA. V lost 5 bases and J lost 6, with 11 bases in between. As DNA, the CDR3 is TGTGCCAGCAGCCCTTGGACAGCCGAGCAGTACTTC. Protein sequence: CASSPWTAEQYF.

The chain employs TRBV2 and TRBJ1-1; D might be TRBD1 (5 bases). Germline V gene lookup returns CDR1 SNHLY and CDR2 FYNNEI. The germline V and J ends were trimmed by 5 bases and 5 bases, with 12 bases remaining between them. This CDR3 spans 13 amino acids. The CDR3 nucleotides are TGTGCCAGCAGTTTGGGGGGAATAACTGAAGCTTTCTTT. Translating gives CASSLGGITEAFF.

The V call is TRBV6-6, the J call TRBJ1-1; D ambiguous. CDR1 and CDR2 from the germline V gene are MNHNY and SVGAGI (reference sequence). V lost 4 bases and J 2 bases, leaving 8 bases between the germline ends. The CDR3 is 13 residues long. The chain's CDR3 is CASSFGPNTEAFF. CDR3 sequence (DNA): TGTGCCAGCAGTTTCGGACCTAACACTGAAGCTTTCTTT.

The genes are TRBV12-2 and TRBJ1-1; the table's D call TRBD1 went unverified against the DNA. TRBV12-2 constitutes a pseudogene. The CDR3 contains 14 residues. CDR3 DNA sequence: TGTGCAAGTCGCTCACCGACAGGGAACACTGAAGCTTTCTTT. Translating gives CASRSPTGNTEAFF.

This chain uses TRBV15 with TRBJ1-1, with D unresolved. CDR1 and CDR2 from the germline V gene are LNHNV and YYDKDF (reference sequence). CDR3 length equals 13 residues. The V end lost 3 bases, the J end lost 1 base, and 6 bases lay between the germline ends. CDR3 sequence: CATSRTPNTEAFF. As DNA, the CDR3 is TGTGCCACCAGCAGGACACCGAACACTGAAGCTTTCTTT. The complete variable domain, with remaining parts taken from reference TRBV15 and TRBJ1-1, reads DAMVIQNPRYQVTQFGKPVTLSCSQTLNHNVMYWYQQKSSQAPKLLFHYYDKDFNNEADTPDNFQSRRPNTSFCFLDIRSPGLGDTAMYLCATSRTPNTEAFFGQGTRLTVV.

The chain carries TRBV2 and TRBJ2-4; 8 bases fit TRBD1. The CDR3 sequence is 14 residues long. Trimming took 2 bases from V and 5 from J; bases not matched to a gene: 2. Per germline, CDR1 SNHLY and CDR2 FYNNEI. The CDR3 DNA is TGTGCCAGCAGTGAAAGACAGGGGCAAAACATTCAGTACTTC. This gives the protein CASSERQGQNIQYF.

The V and J genes are TRBV28 and TRBJ1-6; perhaps TRBD1 as D (5 bases). Per germline, CDR1 MDHEN and CDR2 SYDVKM. V was clipped by 5 bases and J by 6 bases, with 11 bases between them. The CDR3 is 14 residues long. Written as DNA, the CDR3 is TGTGCCAGCAGTCCCGGGACGGGTAATTCACCCCTCCACTTT. Its protein product is CASSPGTGNSPLHF.

V is TRBV9 and J is TRBJ1-2; D gene uncertain. V was shortened by 0 bases and J by 1 base, with 4 bases between the two germline ends. Germline V gene data show CDR1 as SGDLS and CDR2 as YYNGEE. The CDR3 is 13 amino acids. CDR3 region: CASSVEDNYGYTF. For the CDR3, the DNA is TGTGCCAGCAGCGTAGAAGATAACTATGGCTACACCTTC.

The chain has TRBV30 and TRBJ2-3; TRBD2 matches at 13 bases. CDR1 and CDR2 (germline): GTSNPN, SVGIG (reference sequence). CDR3 length: 17 residues. V was clipped by 2 bases and J by 3 bases; unmatched bases: 8. The CDR3 bases are TGTGCCTGGAGTACACTAGCGGGGGGGCCATTAACAGATACGCAGTATTTT. Its translation: CAWSTLAGGPLTDTQYF.

The chain links TRBV18 to TRBJ2-5; D gene uncertain. CDR1 is KGHSH, CDR2 LQKENI, per germline. The CDR3 has 13 amino acids. V was cut by 0 bases and J by 5 bases, with 7 bases left in between. The CDR3 spells CASSPPSVETQYF. CDR3 DNA: TGTGCCAGCTCACCACCCTCTGTGGAGACCCAGTACTTC.

V gene TRBV7-8 combines with J gene TRBJ1-3; possibly TRBD1 for D (5 bases). V gave up 5 bases and J gave up 3 bases, with 14 bases separating them. Germline CDR1 and CDR2: SGHVS and FQNEAQ. The CDR3 extends over 15 amino acids. CDR3 sequence reads: CASSGGPQGGNTIYF. The CDR3 DNA reads as TGTGCCAGCAGCGGCGGGCCCCAGGGTGGAAACACCATATATTTT.

This chain links TRBV5-4 with TRBJ1-3, with a weak D call TRBD1 (5 bases). The V end was cut by 1 base, the J end by 10 bases, with 18 bases between. Germline lookup yields CDR1 SGHNT and CDR2 YYREEE (reference sequence). The CDR3 is made up of 15 amino acids. The CDR3 region has the DNA TGTGCCAGCAGCTTGTCTGGGGGACCCTTAAGAACCATATATTTT. Residues: CASSLSGGPLRTIYF.

This sequence joins TRBV7-2 and TRBJ2-5; 8 nucleotides agree with TRBD1. CDR1 is SGHTA, CDR2 FQGNSA, per germline. CDR3 length: 15 residues. V trimming: 4 bases; J trimming: 2 bases; junction bases outside the gene matches: 6. The CDR3 region has the DNA TGTGCCAGCAGCTCATGGGACAGGATGCAAGAGACCCAGTACTTC. It encodes CASSSWDRMQETQYF.

The genes are TRBV19 and TRBJ1-1; 8 positions match TRBD1. J lost 6 bases, V lost 6 bases, and 15 bases had no gene match. Germline V gene data show CDR1 as LNHDA and CDR2 as SQIVND (reference sequence). CDR3 length: 16 amino acids. CDR3 sequence: CASSPQGASERSEAFF. Here the CDR3 DNA reads TGTGCCAGTAGCCCTCAGGGGGCCAGTGAGCGGTCTGAAGCTTTCTTT.